This T cell receptor beta chain was sequenced in a study of blood T cell repertoires in COVID-19. About the research overall: The cDNA or gDNA used as material had been derived from T cells, B-cell-depleted T cells, or PBMCs.

Method: immunoSEQ multiplex PCR; TCRdb's copy keeps in-frame clones and lacks some. The sample consists of around 150,000 clones, approximately 88% of them appearing once. In regard to this clone: Other DNA sequences in the sample encode the same CDR3.

V dropped 2 bases and J dropped 3 bases, with 11 bases sitting between them. The CDR3 has 14 residues. CDR1 MDHEN and CDR2 SYDVKM come from the germline V gene. V and J are TRBV28 and TRBJ2-7, with D possibly TRBD1 on 7 matching bases. The specimen sequenced was peripheral blood. This clonotype was sampled from a man aged 65 to 85 with acute or convalescent COVID-19. The CDR3 region is CASSLRQGGYEQYF. The CDR3 DNA reads as TGTGCCAGCAGTTTACGGCAGGGGGGCTACGAGCAGTACTTC.